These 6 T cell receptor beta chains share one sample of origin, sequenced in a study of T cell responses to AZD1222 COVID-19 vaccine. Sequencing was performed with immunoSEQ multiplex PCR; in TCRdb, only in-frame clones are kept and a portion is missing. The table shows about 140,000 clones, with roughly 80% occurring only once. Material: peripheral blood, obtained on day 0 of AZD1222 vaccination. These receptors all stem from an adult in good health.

CDR3 coding DNA: TGTGCCAGCAGCGTCCCCCTTCCCTCAAGGGACTATGGCTACACCTTC. This encodes CASSVPLPSRDYGYTF. This chain links TRBV25-1 with TRBJ1-2; D not resolved. Germline CDR1 reads MGHDK; CDR2 reads SYGVNS. Trimming shortened V by 6 bases and J by 3 bases, and 20 bases separated the two germline ends. The CDR3 consists of 16 residues.

CDR3 nucleotide sequence: TGTGCCAGCGGCGACAGTCTTAACTATGGCTACACCTTC. This sequence encodes CASGDSLNYGYTF. This sequence joins TRBV28 and TRBJ1-2; tentative D call: TRBD1 (5 bases). Germline-derived CDR1 and CDR2 are MDHEN and SYDVKM. The CDR3 consists of 13 residues. V gave up 8 bases and J gave up 1 base, with 11 bases separating them.

The CDR3 here is CASSLKGLEAFF. The CDR3 coding sequence is TGTGCCAGCAGTTTAAAAGGTCTTGAAGCTTTCTTT. The chain has TRBV28 and TRBJ1-1; D is undetermined. V lost 2 bases and J lost 7, with 8 bases in between. The CDR3 spans 12 residues. Per germline, CDR1 MDHEN and CDR2 SYDVKM.

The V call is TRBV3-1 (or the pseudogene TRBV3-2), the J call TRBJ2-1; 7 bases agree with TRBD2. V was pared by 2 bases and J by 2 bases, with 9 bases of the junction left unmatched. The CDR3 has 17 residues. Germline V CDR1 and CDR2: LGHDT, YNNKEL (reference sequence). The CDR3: CASSQSYSGDPYNEQFF. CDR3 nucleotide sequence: TGTGCCAGCAGCCAATCATACAGCGGGGACCCCTACAATGAGCAGTTCTTC.

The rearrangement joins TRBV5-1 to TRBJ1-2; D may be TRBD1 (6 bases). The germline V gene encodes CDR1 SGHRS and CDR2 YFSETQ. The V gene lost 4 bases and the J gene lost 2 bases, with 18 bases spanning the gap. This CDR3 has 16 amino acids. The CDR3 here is CASSLGPDSPNYGYTF. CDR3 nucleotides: TGCGCCAGCAGCCTAGGCCCGGACAGCCCCAACTATGGCTACACCTTC.

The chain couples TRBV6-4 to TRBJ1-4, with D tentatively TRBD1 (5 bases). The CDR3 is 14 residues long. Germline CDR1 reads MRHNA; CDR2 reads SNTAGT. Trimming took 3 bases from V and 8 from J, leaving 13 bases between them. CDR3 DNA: TGTGCCAGCAGTGAGGGACCCTACGGGGAAAAACTGTTTTTT. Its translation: CASSEGPYGEKLFF.